This entry lists 11 T cell receptor beta chains sequenced from one sample in a study of T cell changes during pregnancy in multiple sclerosis. Data came from immunoSEQ multiplex PCR; TCRdb stores just in-frame clones and leaves some out. Of roughly 99,000 clones listed, under 95% are singletons. Sequencing was performed on peripheral blood, taken in the third trimester of pregnancy. The receptors shown here come from a female donor in good health, enrolled as a control in a pregnancy study.

This clone has only one observation. The sample carries other DNA sequences with the same CDR3. The genes are TRBV11-3 and TRBJ1-1, with 8 bases identical to TRBD1. In germline, CDR1 is SGHNT, CDR2 YENEEA. V dropped 5 bases and J dropped 1; count of bases not matched to a gene: 3. The CDR3 runs to 14 residues. The CDR3 bases are TGTGCCAGCAGCCGCGGACAGGGGAACACTGAAGCTTTCTTT. Translated, it gives CASSRGQGNTEAFF.

The chain has TRBV10-3 and TRBJ1-3; no clear D. V dropped 3 bases and J dropped 4 bases, with 10 bases sitting between them. CDR3 length: 14 residues. CDR1 is ENHRY and CDR2 is SYGVKD in the germline V gene. CDR3 residues: CAISEHTRGNTIYF. CDR3 coding DNA: TGTGCCATCAGTGAACATACGAGGGGAAACACCATATATTTT.

This chain uses TRBV5-4 with TRBJ2-7, with 9 bases matching TRBD1. Germline-derived CDR1 and CDR2 are SGHNT and YYREEE (reference sequence). The CDR3 extends over 14 amino acids. V dropped 3 bases and J dropped 7; count of bases not matched to a gene: 8. The CDR3 is CASSSGDRAGEQYF. The DNA of the CDR3 is TGTGCCAGCAGCTCCGGGGACAGGGCGGGGGAGCAGTACTTC.

The chain combines TRBV29-1 with TRBJ1-3; D not certain. Germline CDR1 SQVTM, CDR2 ANQGSEA. CDR3 size: 14 residues. The V end was cut by 4 bases, the J end by 2 bases, with 12 bases between. CDR3 coding DNA: TGCAGCGTTGCTCTAACAGCACCTGGAAACACCATATATTTT. Its protein product is CSVALTAPGNTIYF.

This chain connects TRBV9 to TRBJ2-7, with TRBD1 matching over 7 bases. Unmatched junction bases numbered 5, after V lost 4 bases and J lost 7 bases. Germline V gene data show CDR1 as SGDLS and CDR2 as YYNGEE. The CDR3 totals 12 residues. Here the CDR3 reads CASSLGGSEQYF. DNA of the CDR3: TGTGCCAGCAGCCTAGGGGGCAGTGAGCAGTACTTC.

The V call is TRBV13, the J call TRBJ1-1, with a tentative D call TRBD1 (6 bases). This CDR3 has 16 residues. Trimming took 3 bases from V and 0 from J, leaving 14 bases between them. Germline CDR1 reads PRHDT; CDR2 reads FYEKMQ (reference sequence). CDR3: CASSFDGGSMNTEAFF. CDR3 DNA sequence: TGTGCCAGCAGCTTTGATGGGGGCAGCATGAACACTGAAGCTTTCTTT.

V is TRBV5-1 and J is TRBJ1-1, with D tentatively TRBD1 (5 bases). CDR3 size: 15 residues. The V gene's germline CDR1 is SGHRS and CDR2 YFSETQ. The V gene lost 0 bases and the J gene lost 6 bases, with 15 bases spanning the gap. The CDR3 loop reads CASSLGTAGVSEAFF. The CDR3 DNA reads as TGCGCCAGCAGCTTGGGCACGGCGGGGGTTTCTGAAGCTTTCTTT.

The chain uses TRBV27 and TRBJ1-6, with a possible D match to TRBD1 (6 bases). Per the germline V gene, CDR1 is MNHEY and CDR2 is SMNVEV (reference sequence). V lost 6 bases to trimming and J lost 4 bases, with 13 bases between them. The CDR3 is 15 amino acids. CDR3 amino acids: CASSQFGQYNSPLHF. The CDR3 nucleotides are TGTGCCAGCAGCCAGTTTGGACAGTATAATTCACCCCTCCACTTT.

This chain uses TRBV12-5 with TRBJ2-2, with TRBD2 matching 9 bases. The CDR3 runs to 18 residues. Germline CDR1 is LGHNT and CDR2 is FRNRAP. After removal of 2 bases from V and 1 base from J, the junction contained 8 bases not matched to a gene. DNA of the CDR3: TGTGCTAGTGGTTTGTCCACTTTAGCGGGGGTGAACACCGGGGAGCTGTTTTTT. This translates into CASGLSTLAGVNTGELFF.

The rearrangement links TRBV7-2 to TRBJ2-3; 8 bases agree with TRBD2. There are 19 residues in the CDR3. Per the germline V gene, CDR1 is SGHTA and CDR2 is FQGNSA. J gave up 2 bases and V 0 bases, and 13 bases lay outside the gene matches. CDR3 residues: CASSLALIITGGHTDTQYF. Written as DNA, the CDR3 is TGTGCCAGCAGCTTAGCGCTTATAATAACGGGGGGGCACACAGATACGCAGTATTTT.

The V and J genes are TRBV7-3 and TRBJ2-7; the match to TRBD2 covers 10 bases. Germline loops: CDR1 SGHTA, CDR2 FQGTGA. The CDR3 contains 14 residues. V was pared by 2 bases and J by 5 bases, with 3 bases of the junction left unmatched. CDR3 protein: CASSLGLAGDEQYF. The DNA for the CDR3 is TGTGCCAGCAGCTTAGGGCTAGCGGGGGACGAGCAGTACTTC.